The source of this T cell receptor (beta chain) is a study of lymphopenia after photon versus proton radiotherapy. Here immunoSEQ multiplex PCR was the method, and the copy in TCRdb shows in-frame clones only, minus some. The sample yields 20,000 to 30,000 clones, approximately 89% seen once. Study-level results: In patients who died, overall survival fell as post-nadir TCR diversity dropped more. Proton therapy kept repertoires fairly stable, unlike photons, which gained effector/memory cells. Survival link was tested only in deceased patients; proton benefit remains a possibility. Post-nadir diversity loss with photons came from oligoclonal expansion, particularly CD8+ Temra cells.

Trimming removed 5 bases from V and 5 bases from J, with 15 bases in between. Germline-derived CDR1 and CDR2 are MDHEN and SYDVKM. The CDR3 runs to 15 residues. In the case of this clone: Its specificity is not known.

The sequenced sample was peripheral blood, obtained from a patient treated with photon-based radiotherapy. This receptor was identified in a young man with gastric cancer. The J gene is TRBJ2-2, the V gene TRBV28; D ambiguous. CDR3 DNA: TGTGCCAGCAGTCCTCCGGTCGGGCTAACCGGGGAGCTGTTTTTT. Residues: CASSPPVGLTGELFF.